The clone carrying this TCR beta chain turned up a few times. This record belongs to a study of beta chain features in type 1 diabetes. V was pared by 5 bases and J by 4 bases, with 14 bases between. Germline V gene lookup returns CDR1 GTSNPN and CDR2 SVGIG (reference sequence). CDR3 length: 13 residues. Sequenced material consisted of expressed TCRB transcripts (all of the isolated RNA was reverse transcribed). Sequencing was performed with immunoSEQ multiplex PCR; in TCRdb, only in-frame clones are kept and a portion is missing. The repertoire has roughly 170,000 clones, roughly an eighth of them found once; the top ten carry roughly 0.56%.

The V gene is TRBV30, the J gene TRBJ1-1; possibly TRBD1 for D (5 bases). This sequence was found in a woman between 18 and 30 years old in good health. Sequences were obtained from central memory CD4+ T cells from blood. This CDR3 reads CAWSKGASTEAFF. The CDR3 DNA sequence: TGTGCCTGGTCAAAAGGGGCTAGCACTGAAGCTTTCTTT.